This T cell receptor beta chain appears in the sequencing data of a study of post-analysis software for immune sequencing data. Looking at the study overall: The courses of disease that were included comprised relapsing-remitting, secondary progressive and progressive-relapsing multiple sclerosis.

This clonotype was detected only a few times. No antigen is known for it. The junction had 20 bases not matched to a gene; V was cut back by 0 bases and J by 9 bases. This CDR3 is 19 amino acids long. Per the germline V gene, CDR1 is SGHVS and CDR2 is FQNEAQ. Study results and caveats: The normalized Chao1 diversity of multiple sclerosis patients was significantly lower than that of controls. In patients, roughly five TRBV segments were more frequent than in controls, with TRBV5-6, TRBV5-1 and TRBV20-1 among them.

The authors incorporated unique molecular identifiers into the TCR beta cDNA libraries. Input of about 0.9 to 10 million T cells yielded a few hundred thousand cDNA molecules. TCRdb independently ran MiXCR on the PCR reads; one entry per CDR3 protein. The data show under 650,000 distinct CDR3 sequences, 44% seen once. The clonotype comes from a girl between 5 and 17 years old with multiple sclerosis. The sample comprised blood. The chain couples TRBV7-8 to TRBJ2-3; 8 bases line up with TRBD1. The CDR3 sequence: CASSLARGTGGSFGDTQYF. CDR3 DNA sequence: TGTGCCAGCAGCTTAGCAAGGGGAACAGGGGGATCGTTTGGGGACACGCAGTATTTT.